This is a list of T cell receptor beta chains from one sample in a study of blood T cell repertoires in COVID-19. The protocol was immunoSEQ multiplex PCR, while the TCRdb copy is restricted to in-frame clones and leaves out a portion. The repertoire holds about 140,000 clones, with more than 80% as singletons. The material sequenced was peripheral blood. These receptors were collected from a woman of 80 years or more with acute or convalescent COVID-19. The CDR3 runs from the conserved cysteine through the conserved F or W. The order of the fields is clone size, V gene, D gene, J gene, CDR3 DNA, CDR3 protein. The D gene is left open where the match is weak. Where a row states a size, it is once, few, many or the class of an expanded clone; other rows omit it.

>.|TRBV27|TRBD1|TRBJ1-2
TGTGCCAGCAGTCCGGACAGGTCGAATGGCTACACCTTC
CASSPDRSNGYTF
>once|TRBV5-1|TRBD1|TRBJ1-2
TGCGCCAGCAGCATGGGACAGGGCAAAGGCTACACCTTC
CASSMGQGKGYTF
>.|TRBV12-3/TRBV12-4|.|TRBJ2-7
TGTGCCAGCACAACAGGTCTCTACGAGCAGTACTTC
CASTTGLYEQYF
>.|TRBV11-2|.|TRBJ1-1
TGTGCCAGCAGCTTGGGACCGGGACACGAGAACACTGAAGCTTTCTTT
CASSLGPGHENTEAFF
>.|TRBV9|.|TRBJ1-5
TGTGCCAGCAGCGTAGACGGGAGCAGCAATCAGCCCCAGCATTTT
CASSVDGSSNQPQHF
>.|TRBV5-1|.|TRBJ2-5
TGCGCCAGCAGCCCGGGGTCCGGAGAGACCCAGTACTTC
CASSPGSGETQYF
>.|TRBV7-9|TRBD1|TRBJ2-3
TGTGCCAGCAGCATAGGGACAGCCACAGATACGCAGTATTTT
CASSIGTATDTQYF
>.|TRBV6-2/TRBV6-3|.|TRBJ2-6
TGTGCCAGCAGTTACGATGATAGTGGGGCCAACGTCCTGACTTTC
CASSYDDSGANVLTF
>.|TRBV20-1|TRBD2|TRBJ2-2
TGCAGTGCTAGTCGGTCGGAGTGGGCGGGGGGGCACACCGGGGAGCTGTTTTTT
CSASRSEWAGGHTGELFF
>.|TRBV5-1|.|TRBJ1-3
TGCGCCAGCAGCTTCGACTTCTCTGGAAACACCATATATTTT
CASSFDFSGNTIYF
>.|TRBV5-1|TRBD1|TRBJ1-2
TGCGCCAGCAGCTTGGAAGGGGGCGCGGGCTATGGCTACACCTTC
CASSLEGGAGYGYTF
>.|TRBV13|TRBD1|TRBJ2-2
TGTGCCAGCAGCCCCGGACAGGGTAGGGCGGACACCGGGGAGCTGTTTTTT
CASSPGQGRADTGELFF
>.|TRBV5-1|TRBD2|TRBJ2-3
TGCGCCAGCAGCTCGGGGACTAGGGGTGATACGCAGTATTTT
CASSSGTRGDTQYF
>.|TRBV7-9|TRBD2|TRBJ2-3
TGTGCCAGCAGCTCGACTAGCGGGGGAACAGATACGCAGTATTTT
CASSSTSGGTDTQYF
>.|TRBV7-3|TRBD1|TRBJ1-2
TGTGCCAGCAGCGTTACAGGGGGCGACTATGGCTACACCTTC
CASSVTGGDYGYTF
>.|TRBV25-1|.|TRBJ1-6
TGTGCCAGCACCCCGGCGGGGGGAGTTGATTCACCCCTCCACTTT
CASTPAGGVDSPLHF
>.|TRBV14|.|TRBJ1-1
TGTGCCAGCAGCCAAGATTGGGGCGTAAACACTGAAGCTTTCTTT
CASSQDWGVNTEAFF
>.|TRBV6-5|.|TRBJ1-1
TGTGCCAGCAGTTACACCGCAGGGAACACTGAAGCTTTCTTT
CASSYTAGNTEAFF
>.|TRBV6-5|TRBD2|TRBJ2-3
TGTGCCTGCGGGGGATCTAGCACAGATACGCAGTATTTT
CACGGSSTDTQYF
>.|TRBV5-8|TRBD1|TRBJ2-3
TGTGCCAGCAGCTTACAGGGGGCAGATACGCAGTATTTT
CASSLQGADTQYF
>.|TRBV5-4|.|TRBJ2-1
TGTGCCAGCAGCTTGGAAGGGGGCTCCTACAATGAGCAGTTCTTC
CASSLEGGSYNEQFF
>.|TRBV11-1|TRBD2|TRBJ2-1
TGTGCCAGCAGCTTAGCGCGAGCGGGGAGGAATGAGCAGTTCTTC
CASSLARAGRNEQFF
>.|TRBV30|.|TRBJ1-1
TGTGCCTGGAGGCGGGATTTATGGTCGGGCACTGAAGCTTTCTTT
CAWRRDLWSGTEAFF
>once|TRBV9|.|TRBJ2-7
TGTGCCAGCAGCGTAGGGATCACGACTACCTACGAGCAGTACTTC
CASSVGITTTYEQYF
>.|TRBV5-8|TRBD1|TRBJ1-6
TGTGCCAGCAAGAGTCAGGGGGCAATCACACCCCTCCACTTT
CASKSQGAITPLHF
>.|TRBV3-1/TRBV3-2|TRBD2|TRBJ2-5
TGTGCCAGCAGCCTACGGGGGGGGGAGACCCAGTACTTC
CASSLRGGETQYF
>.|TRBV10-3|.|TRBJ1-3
TGTGCCATCAGCGGACAGCTTGGTAGAACCATATATTTT
CAISGQLGRTIYF
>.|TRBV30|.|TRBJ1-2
TGTGCCTGGAGTGTACCCCCAGGGGATGGCTACACCTTC
CAWSVPPGDGYTF
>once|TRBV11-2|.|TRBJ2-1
TGTGCCAGCAGCTCCGCATCGCGCTCCTACAATGAGCAGTTCTTC
CASSSASRSYNEQFF